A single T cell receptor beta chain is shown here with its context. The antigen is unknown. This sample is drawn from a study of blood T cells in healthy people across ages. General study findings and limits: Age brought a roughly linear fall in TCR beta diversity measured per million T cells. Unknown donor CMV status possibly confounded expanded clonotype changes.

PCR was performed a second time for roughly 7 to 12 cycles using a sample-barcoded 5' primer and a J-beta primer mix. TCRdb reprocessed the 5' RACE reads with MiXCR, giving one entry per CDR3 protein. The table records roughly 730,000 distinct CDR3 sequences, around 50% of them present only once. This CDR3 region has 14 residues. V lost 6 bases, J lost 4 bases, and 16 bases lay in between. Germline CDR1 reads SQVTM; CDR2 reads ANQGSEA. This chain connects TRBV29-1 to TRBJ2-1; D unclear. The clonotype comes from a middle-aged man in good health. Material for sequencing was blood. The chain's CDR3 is CSVLRARLYNEQFF. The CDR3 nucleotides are TGCAGCGTCCTAAGGGCACGGCTATACAATGAGCAGTTCTTC.